This TCR beta chain comes out of a study of somatic mutations in cytotoxic T cells in rheumatoid arthritis. Study context: Immediately following diagnosis and ahead of any treatment, patient blood (roughly 30 ml EDTA) was drawn. Flow cytometric sorting isolated some V beta antibody-stained T-cell populations at nearly 100% purity, and among them were V beta1+ cells that underwent TCRB sequencing. Findings and limits, study-wide: The antigen targets of the expanded CD8+ clones lacked identification.

After CD4+ and CD8+ cells were isolated by positive magnetic bead selection, their purity was checked by flow cytometry. Remarks on this clone: Its specificity is not known.

Here immunoSEQ multiplex PCR was the method, and the copy in TCRdb shows in-frame clones only, minus some. The table includes approximately 4,800 clones, around 78% detected once. From germline, CDR1 is LNHNV and CDR2 YYDKDF (reference sequence). V lost 6 bases to trimming and J lost 7 bases, with 16 bases between them. The CDR3 extends over 14 amino acids. V is TRBV15 and J is TRBJ2-1; D may be TRBD1 or TRBD2 (5 bases each). The TCR originated in a man in his forties with rheumatoid arthritis. Specimen: CD8+ T cells sorted from blood, collected at a follow-up visit. CDR3 sequence: CATSFGGEANEQFF. CDR3 sequence (DNA): TGTGCCACCAGTTTTGGGGGAGAGGCTAATGAGCAGTTCTTC.